Shown below are 20 T cell receptor beta chains from a single sample sequenced in a study of human T cells and chemical hapten exposure (dated by TCRdb to the early 2020s). The method was RACE. TCRdb records NextSeq 500 as the sequencer. TCRdb handled the public reads itself, with Q25 trimming in fastp and clone calling in MiXCR, and kept productive beta chains. A single entry per CDR3 protein holds the most common genes and DNA from its merged rows. The sample data list more than 95,000 distinct CDR3 sequences, and 12% of these were observed just once. 1.1% to 1.5% of the sample is in the top ten clones. Taken with the paper, the label for time point translates to: patch test 1, 2 weeks after DPC sensitization. The sample's treatment or condition, from its label and the paper: therapeutic diphenylcyclopropenone sensitization with weekly scalp DPC. This material consisted of whole blood, taken in connection with sensitization to the hapten diphenylcyclopropenone (DPC). Receptor source: a woman in her 50s with alopecia areata. Some clones in this sample may be carry-over from other donors' samples.

The chain recombines TRBV7-2 with TRBJ2-7; TRBD1 matches 7 bases. V shed 1 base and J 5 bases; nucleotides not matched to a gene: 8. The CDR3 spans 15 residues. In germline, CDR1 is SGHTA, CDR2 FQGNSA. Here the CDR3 reads CASSLGGNRGNEQYF. DNA of the CDR3: TGTGCCAGCAGCTTAGGAGGGAACAGGGGTAACGAGCAGTACTTC.

This clonotype was seen a few times. CDR3 residues: CASSYIRRTEAFF. The CDR3 DNA follows: TGTGCCAGCAGTTACATTCGTCGGACTGAAGCTTTCTTT. V and J are TRBV6-2 or TRBV6-3 and TRBJ1-1; D is undetermined. The length of the CDR3 is 13 residues. Germline values: CDR1 MNHEY, CDR2 SVGEGT. V was cut by 2 bases and J by 5 bases, with 9 bases left in between.

This clonotype was observed at least ten times. The rearrangement links TRBV2 to TRBJ2-3, with 8 bases identical to TRBD1. The CDR3 extends over 14 amino acids. V was clipped by 7 bases and J by 1 base; unmatched bases: 4. Germline CDR1 SNHLY, CDR2 FYNNEI. The CDR3 loop reads CASNKQGGTDTQYF. The CDR3 coding sequence is TGTGCCAGCAATAAACAGGGGGGCACAGATACGCAGTATTTT.

Of note for this clonotype: One junction end does not reproduce the germline sequence, and a read error may be involved. V is TRBV7-2 and J is TRBJ2-1; 10 nucleotides match TRBD2. CDR1 and CDR2 (germline): SGHTA, FQGNSA. This CDR3 has 11 residues. This chain's CDR3 is CASSFGTSEIF. CDR3 DNA: TGTGCCAGCAGCTTCGGGACTAGCGAGATCTTC. Looking up the rest from reference TRBV7-2 and TRBJ2-1 gives the full variable domain: GAGVSQSPSNKVTEKGKDVELRCDPISGHTALYWYRQSLGQGLEFLIYFQGNSAPDKSGLPSDRFSAERTGGSVSTLTIQRTQQEDSAVYLCASSFGTSEIFGPGTRLTVL.

This clonotype showed up just a few times. V usage is TRBV6-5 and J usage is TRBJ1-3; D ambiguous. CDR1 and CDR2 (germline): MNHEY, SVGAGI. V was trimmed by 8 bases and J by 6 bases, leaving 17 bases between them. This CDR3 comprises 14 residues. This CDR3 is CASRQRLVENTIYF. The CDR3 DNA is TGTGCCAGCCGCCAGCGTCTCGTGGAAAACACCATATATTTT.

A word on this clonotype: A junction boundary mismatches the germline segment, possibly from a read error. The rearrangement uses TRBV7-7 and TRBJ2-5; TRBD1 matches 7 bases. Germline V gene lookup returns CDR1 SSHAT and CDR2 FNYEAQ (reference sequence). CDR3 length: 13 residues. The DNA for the CDR3 is TGTGCTAGCAGCTTCGACAGGGCGGAGACCCAGTACTTC. It translates to CASSFDRAETQYF.

This clonotype was seen a few times. The gene calls are TRBV28 and TRBJ1-5; 8 bases agree with TRBD1. Losses at the gene ends were 3 bases for V and 4 bases for J; bases not matched to a gene: 11. Germline V gene lookup returns CDR1 MDHEN and CDR2 SYDVKM. The CDR3 is 17 residues long. This CDR3 is CASSFFLGQGYNQPQHF. The CDR3 DNA reads TGTGCCAGCAGTTTTTTTCTCGGACAGGGTTATAATCAGCCCCAGCATTTT.

This clonotype has more than one count but fewer than ten. The V call is TRBV29-1, the J call TRBJ2-1; the match to TRBD2 covers 8 bases. Germline-derived CDR1 and CDR2 are SQVTM and ANQGSEA. With V trimmed by 5 bases and J by 4 bases, 7 bases remained unmatched. The CDR3 is made up of 14 amino acids. In nucleotides, the CDR3 is TGCAGCGTTCCACGAAGCGGGAGTTACAATGAGCAGTTCTTC. The encoded protein is CSVPRSGSYNEQFF.

This clonotype was observed many times. The chain recombines TRBV28 with TRBJ2-4; D perhaps matches TRBD1 (6 bases). V was pared by 1 base and J by 0 bases, with 7 bases between. CDR1 and CDR2 (germline): MDHEN, SYDVKM. The CDR3 spans 15 residues. The CDR3 sequence: CASSLSGAAKNIQYF. The DNA for the CDR3 is TGTGCCAGCAGTTTATCAGGGGCAGCCAAAAACATTCAGTACTTC.

This clonotype was detected only a few times. The V gene is TRBV12-3 or TRBV12-4, the J gene TRBJ2-3; D is possibly TRBD2 (5 bases). V gave up 2 bases and J gave up 4 bases, with 16 bases separating them. The CDR3 covers 16 residues. The CDR3 loop is CASSLRLTRVPDTQYF. CDR3 nucleotide sequence: TGTGCCAGCAGTTTAAGATTAACGAGGGTCCCAGATACGCAGTATTTT.

This clonotype was observed a handful of times. V and J are TRBV3-1 and TRBJ2-7; tentatively, D is TRBD1 (6 bases). The germline CDR1 and CDR2 sequences are LGHDT and YNNKEL (reference sequence). The CDR3 totals 13 residues. The V end lost 1 base, the J end lost 6 bases, and 10 bases lay between the germline ends. CDR3 sequence: CASSQGTASEQYF. The CDR3 DNA reads TGTGCCAGCAGCCAAGGGACAGCCTCCGAGCAGTACTTC.

This chain uses TRBV7-6 with TRBJ2-1, with D unclear. Germline V gene data show CDR1 as SGHVS and CDR2 as FNYEAQ. The CDR3 sequence is 12 residues long. V dropped 2 bases and J dropped 6 bases, with 5 bases sitting between them. The CDR3 loop reads CASSLTRNEQFF. In nucleotides, the CDR3 is TGTGCCAGCAGCTTAACCCGCAATGAGCAGTTCTTC.

The sample holds many counts of this clonotype. The gene calls are TRBV14 and TRBJ2-1, with D possibly TRBD1 on 6 matching bases. This CDR3 is built from 12 residues. With 8 bases removed from V and 6 bases from J, the gap between germline ends came to 11 bases. Germline CDR1 is SGHDN and CDR2 is FVKESK. The CDR3 DNA reads as TGTGCCAGCGGTGGGGGCCGCAATGAGCAGTTCTTC. Amino acids: CASGGGRNEQFF.

The J gene is TRBJ2-5, the V gene TRBV29-1; 7 nucleotides match TRBD1. Germline V lookup: CDR1 SQVTM, CDR2 ANQGSEA. This CDR3 region has 18 residues. The junction had 18 bases not matched to a gene; V was cut back by 3 bases and J by 2 bases. CDR3 nucleotides: TGCAGCGTTGACCACCGGACCCAGGGGGTAAATTTTCAAGAGACCCAGTACTTC. This sequence encodes CSVDHRTQGVNFQETQYF.

Only a few counts were recorded for this clonotype. The V and J genes are TRBV11-3 and TRBJ2-3; D remains unclear. The CDR3 consists of 12 residues. Germline V lookup: CDR1 SGHNT, CDR2 YENEEA. V was shortened by 5 bases and J by 1 base, with 4 bases between the two germline ends. CDR3 DNA sequence: TGTGCCAGCAGCCGAGGCACAGATACGCAGTATTTT. Protein product: CASSRGTDTQYF.

This clonotype showed up many times. The CDR3 bases are TGTGCCAGCAGCTTGCAACTTTCGGAGGCTGGAAACACCATATATTTT. This gives the protein CASSLQLSEAGNTIYF. The chain couples TRBV7-6 to TRBJ1-3; the D is unclear. V lost 3 bases and J lost 2, with 14 bases in between. The V gene's germline CDR1 is SGHVS and CDR2 FNYEAQ. The CDR3 extends over 16 amino acids.

This clonotype has ten or more counts. J is TRBJ2-5 and V is TRBV11-2; 7 bases align to TRBD2. Trimming took 7 bases from V and 1 from J; bases not matched to a gene: 9. The CDR3 loop spans 15 amino acids. From germline, CDR1 is SGHAT and CDR2 FQNNGV. The DNA for the CDR3 is TGTGCCAGCAAACCCAAGGGCGGGAGCCAAGAGACCCAGTACTTC. It encodes CASKPKGGSQETQYF.

This clonotype came up a few times. V gene TRBV5-8 combines with J gene TRBJ2-1, with 8 bases aligning to TRBD2. V lost 2 bases to trimming and J lost 2 bases; unmatched junction nucleotides: 6. The CDR3 totals 16 residues. Germline loops: CDR1 SGHTS, CDR2 YDEGEE. CDR3 sequence (DNA): TGTGCCAGCAGCTTATACGGGAGGGGTGCCTACAATGAGCAGTTCTTC. It encodes CASSLYGRGAYNEQFF.

This clonotype occurred many times. In nucleotides, the CDR3 is TGTGCCAGCAGCGTATCTGCAACCCAGCAAGAGACCCAGTACTTC. Translated, it gives CASSVSATQQETQYF. The gene calls are TRBV9 and TRBJ2-5, with D hard to call. Looked up from germline, CDR1 is SGDLS and CDR2 is YYNGEE. The CDR3 runs to 15 residues. Trimming removed 1 base at V and 2 bases at J, with 12 bases between.

At least ten counts were recorded for this clonotype. The genes are TRBV28 and TRBJ1-5, with a weak D call TRBD1 (6 bases). This CDR3 has 15 residues. The V gene's germline CDR1 is MDHEN and CDR2 SYDVKM. Trimming removed 4 bases at V and 4 bases at J, with 14 bases between. The CDR3 coding sequence is TGTGCCAGCAGTTCCCCTGACAGGAGGAATCAGCCCCAGCATTTT. As protein: CASSSPDRRNQPQHF.